A single sample is the source of the 18 T cell receptor beta chains below, sequenced in a study of T cells in tumors after PD-1 blockade. Sequenced by immunoSEQ multiplex PCR; TCRdb stores in-frame clones only, minus some. Of approximately 46,000 clones in the sample, more than 75% were seen once. Sequences were derived from PBMCs, sampled before anti-PD-1 treatment. These receptors were collected from a human donor with basal cell carcinoma.

The V call is TRBV6-1, the J call TRBJ1-2; D ambiguous. V lost 3 bases, J lost 7 bases, and 9 bases lay in between. Germline-derived CDR1 and CDR2 are MNHNS and SASEGT. The CDR3 is made up of 12 amino acids. CDR3 region: CASSEGSPGYTF. The DNA for the CDR3 is TGTGCCAGCAGTGAGGGTTCACCTGGCTACACCTTC.

This clone was observed a handful of times. This chain connects TRBV4-2 to TRBJ2-1, with 10 bases fitting TRBD2. Trimming at V came to 2 bases and at J to 5 bases, leaving 6 bases not matched to a gene. This CDR3 has 16 amino acids. CDR1 is LGHNA, CDR2 YNFKEQ, per germline. CDR3 bases: TGTGCCAGCAGCCAACAACCAGGACTAGCGGACAATGAGCAGTTCTTC. It codes for CASSQQPGLADNEQFF.

The rearrangement joins TRBV6-5 to TRBJ2-1, with TRBD1 matching over 8 bases. Germline lookup yields CDR1 MNHEY and CDR2 SVGAGI. V lost 2 bases, J lost 3 bases, and 3 bases stayed unmatched. The CDR3 is 15 residues long. The CDR3 DNA reads as TGTGCCAGCAGTTACAACGACAGGGGCTACAATGAGCAGTTCTTC. It is translated as CASSYNDRGYNEQFF.

The chain couples TRBV30 to TRBJ1-1, with D possibly matching TRBD1 (6 bases). The CDR3 runs to 15 residues. Trimming shortened V by 0 bases and J by 1 base, and 12 bases separated the two germline ends. From germline, CDR1 is GTSNPN and CDR2 SVGIG (reference sequence). CDR3 nucleotide sequence: TGTGCCTGGAGTGTACGGGGGCTAGGGAACACTGAAGCTTTCTTT. Its translation: CAWSVRGLGNTEAFF.

The rearrangement uses TRBV6-5 and TRBJ2-7; 7 nucleotides line up with TRBD1. V shed 6 bases and J 2 bases; nucleotides not matched to a gene: 4. Germline V gives CDR1 MNHEY, CDR2 SVGAGI. The CDR3 spans 13 residues. CDR3 amino acids: CASSTTGPYEQYF. The DNA of the CDR3 is TGTGCCAGCAGCACGACAGGGCCCTACGAGCAGTACTTC.

The count of this clone is one. In nucleotides, the CDR3 is TGTGCCAGCAGCTTAGAATTGTTACGGGGAACTAATGAAAAACTGTTTTTT. Residues: CASSLELLRGTNEKLFF. The chain links TRBV7-8 to TRBJ1-4; no firm D call. Germline V gives CDR1 SGHVS, CDR2 FQNEAQ. Deletions cut 1 base from V and 1 base from J, with 13 bases between. The CDR3 is 17 amino acids. Full variable domain (missing parts from reference TRBV7-8 and TRBJ1-4): GAGVSQSPRYKVAKRGQDVALRCDPISGHVSLFWYQQALGQGPEFLTYFQNEAQLDKSGLPSDRFFAERPEGSVSTLKIQRTQQEDSAVYLCASSLELLRGTNEKLFFGSGTQLSVL.

The chain combines TRBV5-4 with TRBJ1-3, with unresolved D. CDR1 and CDR2 from the germline V gene are SGHNT and YYREEE (reference sequence). V lost 0 bases and J lost 0, with 4 bases in between. This CDR3 is built from 14 residues. CDR3: CASSLGVSGNTIYF. CDR3 nucleotides: TGTGCCAGCAGCTTGGGGGTCTCTGGAAACACCATATATTTT.

The chain combines TRBV20-1 with TRBJ2-7, with a tentative D call TRBD1 (5 bases). Looked up from germline, CDR1 is DFQATT and CDR2 is SNEGSKA (reference sequence). The CDR3 is 11 amino acids. CDR3 residues: CRRDRVYEQYF. In nucleotides, the CDR3 is TGCAGAAGAGACAGAGTCTACGAGCAGTACTTC.

The chain employs TRBV18 and TRBJ1-3; D remains unclear. Looked up from germline, CDR1 is KGHSH and CDR2 is LQKENI. V was pared by 0 bases and J by 4 bases, with 16 bases between. The CDR3 runs to 17 residues. The CDR3 region has the DNA TGTGCCAGCTCACCACCAGGTGTTGCAGGCATCGGAAACACCATATATTTT. It specifies CASSPPGVAGIGNTIYF.

The chain couples TRBV28 to TRBJ2-7, with 8 nucleotides matching TRBD2. Germline trimming cut 7 bases from V and 2 bases from J; bases unmatched to any gene: 7. There are 14 residues in the CDR3. Germline V gene lookup returns CDR1 MDHEN and CDR2 SYDVKM. The CDR3 region is CASTPGGRTYEQYF. CDR3 DNA: TGTGCCAGCACCCCGGGAGGGAGAACCTACGAGCAGTACTTC.

This clone was seen once. The chain joins TRBV18 to TRBJ1-5, with TRBD1 matching 7 bases. Trimming took 5 bases from V and 4 from J; bases not matched to a gene: 11. The CDR3 runs 16 residues. Germline lookup yields CDR1 KGHSH and CDR2 LQKENI. This chain's CDR3 is CASSAETGSRNQPQHF. CDR3 coding DNA: TGTGCCAGCTCAGCCGAGACAGGGAGTCGAAATCAGCCCCAGCATTTT. The full variable domain, completed using reference TRBV18 and TRBJ1-5, is NAGVMQNPRHLVRRRGQEARLRCSPMKGHSHVYWYRQLPEEGLKFMVYLQKENIIDESGMPKERFSAEFPKEGPSILRIQQVVRGDSAAYFCASSAETGSRNQPQHFGDGTRLSIL.

This chain connects TRBV6-5 to TRBJ1-1; 7 bases map to TRBD1. The V gene end was trimmed by 5 bases and the J gene end by 4 bases; junction bases not matched to a gene: 4. Germline-derived CDR1 and CDR2 are MNHEY and SVGAGI. This CDR3 contains 13 residues. The CDR3 region has the DNA TGTGCCAGCAGTCCTTCAGGGGGCACTGAAGCTTTCTTT. This codes for CASSPSGGTEAFF.

This chain connects TRBV2 to TRBJ2-1; no clear D gene. The CDR3 totals 13 residues. Germline V lookup: CDR1 SNHLY, CDR2 FYNNEI. The V end was cut by 7 bases, the J end by 8 bases, with 15 bases between. The CDR3 DNA is TGTGCCAGCAAACCAGGAGCAGGCGATGAGCAGTTCTTC. Translating gives CASKPGAGDEQFF.

This clone came up a few times. This chain uses TRBV19 with TRBJ2-3, with 8 bases matching TRBD2. The CDR3 loop spans 13 amino acids. V lost 10 bases and J lost 0; bases outside the gene matches: 3. Per germline, CDR1 LNHDA and CDR2 SQIVND (reference sequence). CDR3 nucleotides: TGTGCCACAGCGGGAGCTAGCACAGATACGCAGTATTTT. Its translation is CATAGASTDTQYF.

The genes are TRBV5-1 and TRBJ2-3, with 12 bases fitting TRBD2. Germline trimming cut 1 base from V and 2 bases from J; bases unmatched to any gene: 5. This CDR3 has 17 residues. CDR1 SGHRS and CDR2 YFSETQ come from the germline V gene. The CDR3: CASSLKTSGGFTDTQYF. In DNA, the CDR3 is TGCGCCAGCAGCTTGAAAACTAGCGGGGGGTTCACAGATACGCAGTATTTT.

This clone was counted once. The CDR3 DNA is TGTGCCTGGAGTGGACTAGGAGGAGAGACCCAGTACTTC. Protein product: CAWSGLGGETQYF. The chain uses TRBV30 and TRBJ2-5, with D possibly being TRBD2 (6 bases). Germline lookup yields CDR1 GTSNPN and CDR2 SVGIG (reference sequence). This CDR3 has 13 amino acids. Deletions cut 1 base from V and 4 bases from J, with 10 bases between.

This clone was detected only a few times. The chain couples TRBV6-5 to TRBJ1-1; no definite D call. The CDR3 runs 12 residues. Trimming removed 6 bases at V and 1 base at J, with 6 bases between. Germline V gene data show CDR1 as MNHEY and CDR2 as SVGAGI. The CDR3 DNA reads as TGTGCCAGCAGACAGCCGAACACTGAAGCTTTCTTT. Translating it yields CASRQPNTEAFF.

The genes are TRBV5-5 and TRBJ2-7, with a tentative D call TRBD1 (5 bases). V was pared by 3 bases and J by 3 bases, with 13 bases between. The CDR3 is 14 residues long. Germline V CDR1 and CDR2: SGHKS, YYEKEE (reference sequence). The CDR3 DNA sequence: TGTGCCAGCAGCTCGGGCCTTCAGGGCTACGAGCAGTACTTC. Translating gives CASSSGLQGYEQYF. Using reference TRBV5-5 and TRBJ2-7 for the parts outside the CDR3, the full variable domain is DAGVTQSPTHLIKTRGQQVTLRCSPISGHKSVSWYQQVLGQGPQFIFQYYEKEERGRGNFPDRFSARQFPNYSSELNVNALLLGDSALYLCASSSGLQGYEQYFGPGTRLTVT.